This T cell receptor beta chain was identified during a study of siplizumab effects on memory and regulatory T cells. Concerning this clone itself: Its antigen remains unknown.

The method was immunoSEQ multiplex PCR; TCRdb's version includes in-frame clones alone and lacks a portion of them. The table records about 85,000 clones, about 95% of them present only once. V was trimmed by 7 bases and J by 0 bases, leaving 6 bases between them. The germline V gene encodes CDR1 SEHNR and CDR2 FQNEAQ (reference sequence). The CDR3 runs 12 residues. The study, taken as a whole, reports: Siplizumab, the agent tested, significantly reduced alloreactive sequences traceable to unstimulated CD4+ memory cells. Many proliferating CD4+ or CD8+ clones remained unclassified. Roughly 80-96% of them could not be assigned either a naive or a memory phenotype. Naive T cells seemed more diverse than memory cells; they also seemed major alloresponse contributors.

Sample: CD8+ T cells sorted from blood. The V gene is TRBV7-9, the J gene TRBJ1-2; no clear D gene. The clonotype comes from a human donor in good health. The CDR3 reads CASTGTNYGYTF. Here the CDR3 DNA reads TGTGCCAGCACCGGGACTAACTATGGCTACACCTTC.